This is a list of T cell receptor beta chains from one sample in a study of cytomegalovirus exposure and HLA in healthy donors. Assay used: immunoSEQ multiplex PCR; TCRdb lists only in-frame clones, some missing. In the table there are 95,000 to 100,000 clones, more than 70% of which are singletons. The sequenced sample was PBMCs. The receptors stem from a man between 25 and 39 years old in good health and CMV-seronegative. Each CDR3 is given with its conserved first and last residue. Each record gives: clone size, D gene, J gene, V gene, CDR3 protein, CDR3 DNA. The D gene is left open where the match is weak. Size values are once, few and many counts, or a class for expanded clones, and some rows have none.

. | . | TRBJ1-1 | TRBV6-1 | CASSRLPGDTEAFF | TGTGCCAGCAGTCGTCTACCAGGGGACACTGAAGCTTTCTTT
few | . | TRBJ2-7 | TRBV14 | CASSLGSYEQYF | TGTGCCAGCAGCCTCGGGAGCTACGAGCAGTACTTC
. | . | TRBJ2-3 | TRBV7-9 | CASSRLTSTDTQYF | TGTGCCAGCAGCAGGCTGACTAGCACAGATACGCAGTATTTT
. | TRBD2 | TRBJ2-7 | TRBV4-1 | CASSQVGTNSYEQYF | TGCGCCAGCAGCCAAGTGGGGACTAACTCTTACGAGCAGTACTTC
. | TRBD1 | TRBJ1-3 | TRBV2 | CASSETGGGNTIYF | TGTGCCAGCAGTGAGACAGGGGGCGGAAACACCATATATTTT
. | TRBD1 | TRBJ2-6 | TRBV27 | CASSHRQGGFSGANVLTF | TGTGCCAGCAGTCACCGACAGGGGGGGTTTTCTGGGGCCAACGTCCTGACTTTC
. | . | TRBJ2-5 | TRBV28 | CASGTDSSQETQYF | TGTGCCAGCGGAACGGACAGCTCCCAAGAGACCCAGTACTTC
. | TRBD1 | TRBJ2-4 | TRBV7-6 | CASSPRQGANIQYF | TGTGCCAGCAGTCCCAGACAGGGGGCCAACATTCAGTACTTC
. | . | TRBJ1-2 | TRBV2 | CASRQGGDYGYTF | TGTGCCAGCAGACAGGGCGGCGACTATGGCTACACCTTC
. | . | TRBJ2-7 | TRBV7-6 | CASSLVAGDEQYF | TGTGCCAGCAGCTTAGTGGCAGGGGACGAGCAGTACTTC
. | TRBD1 | TRBJ1-6 | TRBV5-4 | CASSLEDRGLSPLHF | TGTGCCAGCAGCTTGGAGGACAGGGGGCTTTCACCCCTCCACTTT
. | . | TRBJ2-2 | TRBV11-2 | CASSLISTGELFF | TGTGCCAGCAGCTTGATCAGTACCGGGGAGCTGTTTTTT
once | TRBD1 | TRBJ1-4 | TRBV28 | CASSTGTGWEKLFF | TGTGCCAGCAGCACCGGGACAGGGTGGGAAAAACTGTTTTTT
. | . | TRBJ1-4 | TRBV9 | CASSPQAGGRNEKLFF | TGTGCCAGCAGCCCCCAAGCGGGGGGGCGGAATGAAAAACTGTTTTTT
once | . | TRBJ1-1 | TRBV27 | CASSSTGNTEAFF | TGTGCCAGCAGTTCGACAGGAAACACTGAAGCTTTCTTT
. | TRBD1 | TRBJ1-4 | TRBV11-2 | CASRRQGAGEKLFF | TGTGCCAGCAGAAGACAGGGGGCTGGTGAAAAACTGTTTTTT
. | TRBD2 | TRBJ2-1 | TRBV12-5 | CASGSGTSGGPPLF | TGTGCTAGTGGTTCCGGGACTAGCGGGGGGCCCCCCCTCTTC
. | . | TRBJ2-7 | TRBV2 | CASRVEEQYF | TGTGCCAGCAGAGTAGAAGAGCAGTACTTC
. | TRBD2 | TRBJ2-5 | TRBV5-1 | CASSPGGLAGGETQYF | TGCGCCAGCAGCCCGGGGGGACTAGCGGGGGGAGAGACCCAGTACTTC
once | . | TRBJ2-2 | TRBV29-1 | CSVIRQQNTGELFF | TGCAGCGTTATCCGACAGCAGAACACCGGGGAGCTGTTTTTT
. | TRBD1 | TRBJ1-2 | TRBV10-3 | CAISAVGTGSNYGYTF | TGTGCCATCAGCGCCGTAGGGACAGGGAGTAACTATGGCTACACCTTC
. | TRBD2 | TRBJ2-3 | TRBV7-9 | CASSFSGGDTDTQYF | TGTGCCAGCAGCTTTAGCGGGGGGGACACAGATACGCAGTATTTT
. | . | TRBJ1-2 | TRBV5-4 | CASSPDTSLYGYTF | TGTGCCAGCAGCCCGGACACCAGCCTCTATGGCTACACCTTC
. | TRBD2 | TRBJ2-1 | TRBV5-8 | CASSLRGFYEREEHNEQFF | TGTGCCAGCAGCTTGCGGGGGTTTTATGAGCGGGAGGAGCACAATGAGCAGTTCTTC
. | TRBD2 | TRBJ2-3 | TRBV29-1 | CSVELGTSGRYGTDTQYF | TGCAGCGTTGAGCTTGGGACTAGCGGGAGGTATGGCACAGATACGCAGTATTTT
. | . | TRBJ1-2 | TRBV30 | CAWSVGGFRFYGYTF | TGTGCCTGGAGTGTAGGAGGGTTTCGGTTCTATGGCTACACCTTC
. | TRBD1 | TRBJ2-1 | TRBV7-9 | CASSYLGTGENEQFF | TGTGCCAGCAGCTACCTGGGGACAGGGGAGAATGAGCAGTTCTTC
. | TRBD1 | TRBJ2-7 | TRBV29-1 | CSVGQGIAYEQYF | TGCAGCGTTGGACAGGGGATAGCCTACGAGCAGTACTTC
. | . | TRBJ2-1 | TRBV27 | CASSLLGPTQDNEQFF | TGTGCCAGCAGTTTGTTGGGGCCGACGCAAGACAATGAGCAGTTCTTC
once | TRBD1 | TRBJ2-2 | TRBV4-1 | CASSQPGGTGNTGELFF | TGCGCCAGCAGCCAACCAGGCGGGACAGGGAACACCGGGGAGCTGTTTTTT
. | . | TRBJ1-4 | TRBV5-5 | CASSSALGTPGRGEKLFF | TGTGCCAGCAGCTCGGCGTTGGGGACCCCTGGGCGGGGTGAAAAACTGTTTTTT
. | . | TRBJ2-7 | TRBV2 | CASSLKISYEQYF | TGTGCCAGCAGTCTCAAAATCAGCTACGAGCAGTACTTC
. | TRBD1 | TRBJ1-2 | TRBV28 | CASSLGKGGGYGYTF | TGTGCCAGCAGTTTAGGGAAAGGGGGCGGGTATGGCTACACCTTC
. | . | TRBJ1-2 | TRBV20-1 | CSASGGIGYTF | TGCAGTGCTAGCGGGGGAATCGGCTACACCTTC
. | TRBD1 | TRBJ2-7 | TRBV5-1 | CASSQTGQSSYEQYF | TGCGCCAGCAGCCAAACGGGACAGAGCTCCTACGAGCAGTACTTC
. | TRBD1 | TRBJ2-1 | TRBV29-1 | CSVGQGHNEQFF | TGCAGCGTCGGACAGGGACACAATGAGCAGTTCTTC
. | . | TRBJ2-3 | TRBV7-9 | CASSLSGSTDTQYF | TGTGCCAGCAGCTTATCGGGGAGCACAGATACGCAGTATTTT
. | TRBD1 | TRBJ2-5 | TRBV5-4 | CASSSTGEFETQYF | TGTGCCAGCAGCTCGACAGGGGAATTTGAGACCCAGTACTTC
. | TRBD1 | TRBJ2-7 | TRBV7-9 | CASSFAGTENFYEQYF | TGTGCCAGCAGCTTTGCCGGGACAGAGAATTTCTACGAGCAGTACTTC
once | TRBD2 | TRBJ2-7 | TRBV4-2 | CASSPSSGGHSEQYF | TGTGCCAGCAGCCCGTCAAGCGGGGGGCATAGCGAGCAGTACTTC
. | . | TRBJ2-7 | TRBV4-3 | CASSQDRGEQYF | TGCGCCAGCAGCCAAGATAGGGGTGAGCAGTACTTC
few | . | TRBJ2-3 | TRBV14 | CASSHQAGRTDTQYF | TGTGCCAGCAGCCACCAAGCAGGGCGCACAGATACGCAGTATTTT
. | . | TRBJ1-1 | TRBV29-1 | CSVGQGSLNTEAFF | TGCAGCGTTGGTCAGGGAAGTTTGAACACTGAAGCTTTCTTT
once | TRBD2 | TRBJ2-1 | TRBV4-2 | CASSQDGTSGYNEQFF | TGTGCCAGCAGCCAAGATGGGACTAGCGGCTACAATGAGCAGTTCTTC
. | TRBD1 | TRBJ1-5 | TRBV4-1 | CASSRGQGPNQPQHF | TGCGCCAGCAGCCGGGGACAGGGACCCAATCAGCCCCAGCATTTT
. | TRBD2 | TRBJ2-5 | TRBV7-2 | CASSLLAGEETQYF | TGTGCCAGCAGCCTCCTAGCGGGGGAAGAGACCCAGTACTTC
. | . | TRBJ1-5 | TRBV5-6 | CASSSIAEGYEEYQPQHF | TGTGCCAGCAGCTCGATCGCAGAGGGCTACGAGGAGTATCAGCCCCAGCATTTT
. | . | TRBJ2-4 | TRBV30 | CAWSVVQGNIQYF | TGTGCCTGGAGTGTAGTCCAGGGGAACATTCAGTACTTC
few | TRBD2 | TRBJ2-3 | TRBV4-2 | CASSQRTRGDPDTQYF | TGTGCCAGCAGCCAACGGACTAGAGGGGACCCAGATACGCAGTATTTT
. | TRBD1 | TRBJ1-5 | TRBV6-1 | CASRTGTDNQPQHF | TGTGCCAGCAGAACCGGGACAGACAATCAGCCCCAGCATTTT
. | . | TRBJ2-7 | TRBV28 | CASSPRPGRWTYEQYF | TGTGCCAGCAGCCCCCGGCCCGGCAGGTGGACCTACGAGCAGTACTTC